This is a list of T cell receptor beta chains from one sample in a study of T cell responses to AZD1222 COVID-19 vaccine. The assay was immunoSEQ multiplex PCR, and TCRdb's table has in-frame clones only and misses some. This table has fewer than 200,000 clones, roughly 88% appearing once. This specimen consisted of peripheral blood, obtained 28 days after the second AZD1222 dose. All receptors come from an adult who received the AZD1222 COVID-19 vaccine. The CDR3 runs from the conserved cysteine through the conserved F or W. Each record gives: J gene, V gene, D gene, clone size, CDR3 DNA, CDR3 protein. The D gene is left open where the match is weak. Size tells how often a clone was seen (once, few, many) or the class of an expanded clone, and some rows leave it out.

J: TRBJ2-5
V: TRBV19
D: -
size: -
DNA: TGTGCCAGTAGTATCGGCAAACAAGAGACCCAGTACTTC
CDR3: CASSIGKQETQYF

J: TRBJ2-1
V: TRBV14
D: TRBD1
size: -
DNA: TGTGCCAGCAGCCAATGGGGGACAGGGGGCTACAATGAGCAGTTCTTC
CDR3: CASSQWGTGGYNEQFF

J: TRBJ1-3
V: TRBV28
D: -
size: few
DNA: TGTGCCAGCAGTTTTGGCGGCGGAAACACCATATATTTT
CDR3: CASSFGGGNTIYF

J: TRBJ1-2
V: TRBV5-5
D: -
size: -
DNA: TGTGCCAGCAGCTTTGCGGGACAACAGAACTATGGCTACACCTTC
CDR3: CASSFAGQQNYGYTF

J: TRBJ2-3
V: TRBV20-1
D: -
size: -
DNA: TGCAGTGCTAGCGGGGGCGATACGCAGTATTTT
CDR3: CSASGGDTQYF

J: TRBJ2-1
V: TRBV7-8
D: TRBD2
size: -
DNA: TGTGCCAGCAGCTTTTTGTCTAGCGGGGGGGCGGGTGAGCAGTTCTTC
CDR3: CASSFLSSGGAGEQFF

J: TRBJ1-5
V: TRBV27
D: TRBD1
size: -
DNA: TGTGCCAGCAGGGGGACAGGGGGCCCTTTTGGCAATCAGCCCCAGCATTTT
CDR3: CASRGTGGPFGNQPQHF

J: TRBJ1-6
V: TRBV15
D: TRBD1
size: -
DNA: TGTGCCACCAGCAGAGATCAGGGGGCGAGGAATTCACCCCTCCACTTT
CDR3: CATSRDQGARNSPLHF

J: TRBJ2-1
V: TRBV6-5
D: TRBD2
size: once
DNA: TGTGCCAGCGGATTTTCGGCGGGGGTTTTCAATGAGCAGTTCTTC
CDR3: CASGFSAGVFNEQFF

J: TRBJ2-2
V: TRBV5-4
D: -
size: once
DNA: TGTGCCAGCAGCTTGGTGTTTGGCGGGGAGCTGTTTTTT
CDR3: CASSLVFGGELFF

J: TRBJ2-2
V: TRBV9
D: TRBD2
size: few
DNA: TGTGCCAGCAGCGAACAAGCGGGGTACGACACCGGGGAGCTGTTTTTT
CDR3: CASSEQAGYDTGELFF

J: TRBJ2-1
V: TRBV3-1/TRBV3-2
D: TRBD1
size: -
DNA: TGTGCCAGCAGCCAAGGGACAGGGCCCTACAATGAGCAGTTCTTC
CDR3: CASSQGTGPYNEQFF

J: TRBJ1-4
V: TRBV30
D: -
size: -
DNA: TGTGCCTGGAAGGCAGCGCTTAATGAAAAACTGTTTTTT
CDR3: CAWKAALNEKLFF

J: TRBJ1-3
V: TRBV5-6
D: -
size: -
DNA: TGTGCCAGCAGCTTGGGGCTGGACGGCTCTGTGGGAAACACCATATATTTT
CDR3: CASSLGLDGSVGNTIYF

J: TRBJ2-7
V: TRBV4-1
D: TRBD1
size: -
DNA: TGCGCCAGCAGCCCTTATCTTTCAGGGGGCGTCTACGAGCAGTACTTC
CDR3: CASSPYLSGGVYEQYF

J: TRBJ1-3
V: TRBV7-8
D: -
size: -
DNA: TGTGCCAGCAGCTCCCCCGACGGGCTAGGGAACACCATATATTTT
CDR3: CASSSPDGLGNTIYF